These T cell receptor beta chains were read from a single sample in a study of cytomegalovirus exposure and HLA in healthy donors. TCRdb's table, derived via immunoSEQ multiplex PCR, lists solely in-frame clones and lacks some. The table lists 200,000 or so clones, 82% of them singletons, with roughly 0.098% in the top ten. Sequencing input: PBMCs. Receptors originate from a boy between 2 and 10 years old in good health and CMV-seronegative. Both conserved end residues are part of each CDR3. Fields, in order: clone size, V gene, D gene, J gene, CDR3 protein, CDR3 DNA. The D gene is left open where the match is weak. Clone size, where shown, is once, few, many, or a class for clones that have expanded.

clone size: -
V gene: TRBV11-2
D gene: -
J gene: TRBJ2-7
CDR3 protein: CASSLTRPPLGEQYF
CDR3 DNA: TGTGCCAGCAGCTTAACCCGACCCCCTCTAGGCGAGCAGTACTTC

clone size: -
V gene: TRBV7-9
D gene: TRBD2
J gene: TRBJ2-3
CDR3 protein: CASSLTLGLADTDTQYF
CDR3 DNA: TGTGCCAGCAGCTTAACCTTGGGGCTAGCGGACACAGATACGCAGTATTTT

clone size: -
V gene: TRBV5-1
D gene: TRBD2
J gene: TRBJ2-3
CDR3 protein: CASSLGLVTDTQYF
CDR3 DNA: TGCGCCAGCAGCTTAGGACTAGTAACAGATACGCAGTATTTT

clone size: once
V gene: TRBV30
D gene: TRBD2
J gene: TRBJ2-3
CDR3 protein: CAWRAGGYTDTQYF
CDR3 DNA: TGTGCCTGGAGAGCGGGGGGATACACAGATACGCAGTATTTT

clone size: few
V gene: TRBV6-5
D gene: TRBD2
J gene: TRBJ2-3
CDR3 protein: CASAFGGADTQYF
CDR3 DNA: TGTGCCAGCGCCTTCGGGGGGGCAGATACGCAGTATTTT

clone size: -
V gene: TRBV15
D gene: -
J gene: TRBJ2-7
CDR3 protein: CATSGGLHDSTYEQYF
CDR3 DNA: TGTGCCACCAGCGGAGGCCTTCATGACTCGACCTACGAGCAGTACTTC

clone size: -
V gene: TRBV18
D gene: -
J gene: TRBJ2-3
CDR3 protein: CASSLRATQTYSTDTQYF
CDR3 DNA: TGTGCCAGCTCACTAAGAGCGACCCAAACATATAGCACAGATACGCAGTATTTT

clone size: -
V gene: TRBV2
D gene: -
J gene: TRBJ1-2
CDR3 protein: CASSVEGIYGYTF
CDR3 DNA: TGTGCCAGCAGTGTGGAGGGGATCTATGGCTACACCTTC

clone size: -
V gene: TRBV5-8
D gene: -
J gene: TRBJ1-3
CDR3 protein: CASSLGVDSSSSGNTIYF
CDR3 DNA: TGTGCCAGCAGCTTAGGTGTCGACAGTTCAAGCTCTGGAAACACCATATATTTT

clone size: few
V gene: TRBV11-2
D gene: -
J gene: TRBJ2-3
CDR3 protein: CASSSTGTDTQYF
CDR3 DNA: TGTGCCAGCAGCAGTACGGGCACAGATACGCAGTATTTT

clone size: -
V gene: TRBV9
D gene: -
J gene: TRBJ2-5
CDR3 protein: CASSATLAPGQETQYF
CDR3 DNA: TGTGCCAGCAGCGCCACACTAGCCCCGGGGCAAGAGACCCAGTACTTC

clone size: -
V gene: TRBV20-1
D gene: -
J gene: TRBJ1-1
CDR3 protein: CSGRGGTEAFF
CDR3 DNA: TGCAGTGGGCGGGGGGGCACTGAAGCTTTCTTT

clone size: -
V gene: TRBV9
D gene: -
J gene: TRBJ2-3
CDR3 protein: CASSVAGGSTDTQYF
CDR3 DNA: TGTGCCAGCAGCGTAGCGGGGGGCAGCACAGATACGCAGTATTTT

clone size: -
V gene: TRBV7-8
D gene: -
J gene: TRBJ1-1
CDR3 protein: CASSRTWEPTEAFF
CDR3 DNA: TGTGCCAGCAGCCGTACATGGGAGCCCACTGAAGCTTTCTTT

clone size: -
V gene: TRBV19
D gene: -
J gene: TRBJ1-1
CDR3 protein: CASSIAELTEAFF
CDR3 DNA: TGTGCCAGTAGTATAGCCGAACTCACTGAAGCTTTCTTT

clone size: -
V gene: TRBV2
D gene: -
J gene: TRBJ1-3
CDR3 protein: CASNEAAGNTIYF
CDR3 DNA: TGTGCCAGCAACGAGGCGGCTGGAAACACCATATATTTT

clone size: -
V gene: TRBV7-9
D gene: TRBD2
J gene: TRBJ2-7
CDR3 protein: CAIRAFDRSGGSYEQYF
CDR3 DNA: TGTGCCATCAGAGCCTTTGACAGGAGCGGGGGTTCCTACGAGCAGTACTTC

clone size: -
V gene: TRBV7-9
D gene: -
J gene: TRBJ1-2
CDR3 protein: CASRPTGSGYTF
CDR3 DNA: TGTGCCAGCAGACCTACAGGGTCAGGCTACACCTTC

clone size: -
V gene: TRBV28
D gene: TRBD2
J gene: TRBJ2-2
CDR3 protein: CASRRRLAGTGELFF
CDR3 DNA: TGTGCCAGCAGGCGGCGGCTAGCGGGAACCGGGGAGCTGTTTTTT

clone size: -
V gene: TRBV19
D gene: TRBD1
J gene: TRBJ1-4
CDR3 protein: CASSSGTGGEKLFF
CDR3 DNA: TGTGCCAGTAGTTCCGGGACAGGGGGTGAAAAACTGTTTTTT

clone size: -
V gene: TRBV7-3
D gene: TRBD1
J gene: TRBJ2-3
CDR3 protein: CASSPGTGVTDTQYF
CDR3 DNA: TGTGCCAGCAGCCCCGGGACAGGGGTTACAGATACGCAGTATTTT

clone size: -
V gene: TRBV2
D gene: -
J gene: TRBJ2-1
CDR3 protein: CASSETWSGEQFF
CDR3 DNA: TGTGCCAGCAGTGAAACTTGGTCAGGTGAGCAGTTCTTC

clone size: -
V gene: TRBV6-5
D gene: TRBD1
J gene: TRBJ2-7
CDR3 protein: CASSPAGQGIREQYF
CDR3 DNA: TGTGCCAGCAGTCCAGCGGGACAGGGCATTAGGGAGCAGTACTTC

clone size: -
V gene: TRBV9
D gene: -
J gene: TRBJ2-2
CDR3 protein: CASTPVGVGTGELFF
CDR3 DNA: TGTGCCAGCACCCCTGTAGGGGTGGGCACCGGGGAGCTGTTTTTT

clone size: -
V gene: TRBV6-5
D gene: TRBD2
J gene: TRBJ2-2
CDR3 protein: CASSFTGGQAGELFF
CDR3 DNA: TGTGCCAGCAGTTTCACGGGGGGGCAGGCCGGGGAGCTGTTTTTT

clone size: -
V gene: TRBV6-6
D gene: -
J gene: TRBJ2-5
CDR3 protein: CASSKEGIQETQYF
CDR3 DNA: TGTGCCAGCAGCAAGGAGGGAATTCAAGAGACCCAGTACTTC

clone size: -
V gene: TRBV5-4
D gene: TRBD1
J gene: TRBJ1-2
CDR3 protein: CASSGDRGGYTF
CDR3 DNA: TGTGCCAGCAGCGGGGACAGGGGTGGCTACACCTTC

clone size: -
V gene: TRBV7-3
D gene: TRBD1
J gene: TRBJ1-6
CDR3 protein: CASRRPGQLHF
CDR3 DNA: TGTGCCAGCAGGAGACCGGGACAGCTCCACTTT

clone size: once
V gene: TRBV5-1
D gene: TRBD2
J gene: TRBJ2-3
CDR3 protein: CASSSQGGYTDTQYF
CDR3 DNA: TGCGCCAGCAGCTCCCAGGGAGGGTACACAGATACGCAGTATTTT

clone size: -
V gene: TRBV11-2
D gene: -
J gene: TRBJ2-1
CDR3 protein: CASSLLEWRYNEQFF
CDR3 DNA: TGTGCCAGCAGCTTGTTGGAGTGGCGGTACAATGAGCAGTTCTTC

clone size: -
V gene: TRBV6-4
D gene: -
J gene: TRBJ2-3
CDR3 protein: CASSEQAAEDTQYF
CDR3 DNA: TGTGCCAGCAGTGAACAGGCGGCTGAGGATACGCAGTATTTT

clone size: -
V gene: TRBV5-4
D gene: TRBD1
J gene: TRBJ1-2
CDR3 protein: CASTTGQVNYGYTF
CDR3 DNA: TGTGCCAGCACCACGGGACAGGTTAACTATGGCTACACCTTC

clone size: -
V gene: TRBV29-1
D gene: -
J gene: TRBJ2-2
CDR3 protein: CSVGAGANTGELFF
CDR3 DNA: TGCAGCGTAGGAGCGGGCGCGAACACCGGGGAGCTGTTTTTT

clone size: -
V gene: TRBV12-2
D gene: -
J gene: TRBJ2-3
CDR3 protein: CASRSPSSGGPDTQYF
CDR3 DNA: TGTGCAAGTCGGTCTCCTTCTAGCGGGGGCCCGGATACGCAGTATTTT

clone size: -
V gene: TRBV19
D gene: -
J gene: TRBJ1-1
CDR3 protein: CASTNVPMNTEAFF
CDR3 DNA: TGTGCCAGTACCAACGTCCCTATGAACACTGAAGCTTTCTTT

clone size: few
V gene: TRBV25-1
D gene: -
J gene: TRBJ1-2
CDR3 protein: CASTTVREFHNYGYTF
CDR3 DNA: TGTGCCAGCACCACCGTGAGGGAGTTCCATAACTATGGCTACACCTTC

clone size: -
V gene: TRBV7-2
D gene: TRBD2
J gene: TRBJ2-1
CDR3 protein: CASSLGTSAGNEQFF
CDR3 DNA: TGTGCCAGCAGCCTTGGGACTAGTGCCGGGAATGAGCAGTTCTTC

clone size: -
V gene: TRBV6-5
D gene: TRBD1
J gene: TRBJ2-3
CDR3 protein: CASRLQGAWGDTQYF
CDR3 DNA: TGTGCCAGCAGACTACAGGGGGCTTGGGGAGATACGCAGTATTTT

clone size: -
V gene: TRBV19
D gene: -
J gene: TRBJ1-5
CDR3 protein: CASSGQRGGGWSNQPQHF
CDR3 DNA: TGTGCCAGTAGCGGTCAGCGGGGGGGAGGGTGGAGCAATCAGCCCCAGCATTTT

clone size: -
V gene: TRBV7-9
D gene: TRBD1
J gene: TRBJ2-7
CDR3 protein: CASSSQGNEQYF
CDR3 DNA: TGTGCCAGCAGCTCACAGGGGAACGAGCAGTACTTC

clone size: -
V gene: TRBV5-6
D gene: TRBD2
J gene: TRBJ2-7
CDR3 protein: CASSITLGGDSYEQYF
CDR3 DNA: TGTGCCAGCAGCATTACCCTTGGGGGGGACTCCTACGAGCAGTACTTC

clone size: few
V gene: TRBV6-1
D gene: -
J gene: TRBJ2-5
CDR3 protein: CASSEKGGETQYF
CDR3 DNA: TGTGCCAGCTCCGAGAAGGGCGGGGAGACCCAGTACTTC

clone size: -
V gene: TRBV5-6
D gene: TRBD1
J gene: TRBJ2-1
CDR3 protein: CASSPDRRSSYNEQFF
CDR3 DNA: TGTGCCAGCAGCCCGGACAGGAGGAGCTCCTACAATGAGCAGTTCTTC

clone size: -
V gene: TRBV13
D gene: TRBD2
J gene: TRBJ2-7
CDR3 protein: CASTNSHGGAPYEQYF
CDR3 DNA: TGTGCCAGCACCAACTCCCACGGGGGGGCGCCCTACGAGCAGTACTTC

clone size: -
V gene: TRBV5-1
D gene: -
J gene: TRBJ2-5
CDR3 protein: CASKRGPGQETQYF
CDR3 DNA: TGCGCCAGCAAACGGGGTCCGGGGCAAGAGACCCAGTACTTC

clone size: -
V gene: TRBV18
D gene: -
J gene: TRBJ2-3
CDR3 protein: CASSQGSEGDTQYF
CDR3 DNA: TGTGCCAGCTCACAGGGGTCCGAAGGAGATACGCAGTATTTT

clone size: -
V gene: TRBV5-6
D gene: -
J gene: TRBJ2-7
CDR3 protein: CASSLSQPYEQYF
CDR3 DNA: TGTGCCAGCAGCTTGTCACAACCCTACGAGCAGTACTTC

clone size: -
V gene: TRBV2
D gene: TRBD1
J gene: TRBJ1-2
CDR3 protein: CASSEQGAAGYTF
CDR3 DNA: TGTGCCAGCAGTGAACAGGGGGCAGCTGGCTACACCTTC

clone size: -
V gene: TRBV7-2
D gene: -
J gene: TRBJ1-2
CDR3 protein: CASSLLTGPYGYTF
CDR3 DNA: TGTGCCAGCAGCTTACTGACAGGCCCCTATGGCTACACCTTC

clone size: -
V gene: TRBV30
D gene: -
J gene: TRBJ2-1
CDR3 protein: CAWSVVKAAEQFF
CDR3 DNA: TGTGCCTGGAGTGTAGTTAAGGCGGCTGAGCAGTTCTTC

clone size: -
V gene: TRBV10-3
D gene: -
J gene: TRBJ1-1
CDR3 protein: CAISERAGDRDTEAFF
CDR3 DNA: TGTGCCATCAGTGAAAGGGCCGGGGATAGAGACACTGAAGCTTTCTTT

clone size: -
V gene: TRBV30
D gene: -
J gene: TRBJ2-7
CDR3 protein: CAWSVGGAEQYF
CDR3 DNA: TGTGCCTGGAGTGTTGGGGGGGCCGAGCAGTACTTC

clone size: -
V gene: TRBV6-5
D gene: -
J gene: TRBJ2-7
CDR3 protein: CASRRTAGEQYF
CDR3 DNA: TGTGCCAGCAGAAGGACGGCGGGCGAGCAGTACTTC

clone size: -
V gene: TRBV5-6
D gene: -
J gene: TRBJ1-2
CDR3 protein: CASSSGPRGYTF
CDR3 DNA: TGTGCCAGCAGCTCAGGCCCAAGGGGCTACACCTTC

clone size: -
V gene: TRBV11-2
D gene: -
J gene: TRBJ1-1
CDR3 protein: CASSSVVVEAFF
CDR3 DNA: TGTGCCAGCAGCTCGGTCGTTGTTGAAGCTTTCTTT

clone size: -
V gene: TRBV10-3
D gene: -
J gene: TRBJ2-1
CDR3 protein: CAISALNNEQFF
CDR3 DNA: TGTGCCATCAGTGCACTCAACAATGAGCAGTTCTTC

clone size: -
V gene: TRBV6-1
D gene: -
J gene: TRBJ1-2
CDR3 protein: CASPGEGSYTF
CDR3 DNA: TGTGCCAGCCCAGGGGAGGGATCCTACACCTTC